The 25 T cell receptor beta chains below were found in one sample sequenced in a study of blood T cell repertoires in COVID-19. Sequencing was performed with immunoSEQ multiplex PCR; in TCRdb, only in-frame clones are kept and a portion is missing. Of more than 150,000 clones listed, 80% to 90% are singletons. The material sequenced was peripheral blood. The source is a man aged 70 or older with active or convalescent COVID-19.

CDR3 sequence reads: CASSLARSQETQYF. CDR3 coding DNA: TGCGCCAGCAGCTTGGCGAGGAGCCAAGAGACCCAGTACTTC. The V gene is TRBV5-1, the J gene TRBJ2-5, with D hard to call. The germline V gene encodes CDR1 SGHRS and CDR2 YFSETQ. This CDR3 is 14 amino acids long. The V gene lost 0 bases and the J gene lost 1 base, with 7 bases spanning the gap.

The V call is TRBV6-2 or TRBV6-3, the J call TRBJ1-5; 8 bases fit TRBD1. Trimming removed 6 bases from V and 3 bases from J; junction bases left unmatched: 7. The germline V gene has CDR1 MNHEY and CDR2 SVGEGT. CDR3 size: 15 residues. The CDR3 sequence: CASSDRGLNNQPQHF. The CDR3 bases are TGTGCCAGCAGCGACAGGGGTTTGAACAATCAGCCCCAGCATTTT.

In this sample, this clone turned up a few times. CDR3 protein: CASSQEQGNTGELFF. In DNA, the CDR3 is TGCGCCAGCAGCCAAGAACAGGGTAACACCGGGGAGCTGTTTTTT. J is TRBJ2-2 and V is TRBV4-3; D perhaps matches TRBD1 (6 bases). CDR3 length: 15 residues. In germline, CDR1 is LGHNA, CDR2 YSLEER. V lost 0 bases and J lost 2, with 7 bases in between.

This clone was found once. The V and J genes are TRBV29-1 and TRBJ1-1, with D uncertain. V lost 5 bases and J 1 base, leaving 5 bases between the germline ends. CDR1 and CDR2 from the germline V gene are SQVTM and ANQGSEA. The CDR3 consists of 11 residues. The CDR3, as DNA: TGCAGCGTTCTTCCGAACACTGAAGCTTTCTTT. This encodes CSVLPNTEAFF.

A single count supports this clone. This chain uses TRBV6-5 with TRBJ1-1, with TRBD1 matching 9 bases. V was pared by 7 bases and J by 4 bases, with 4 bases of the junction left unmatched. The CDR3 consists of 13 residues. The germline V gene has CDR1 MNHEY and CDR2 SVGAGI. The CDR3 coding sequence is TGTGCCAGCACCTCGGGACAGGGCACTGAAGCTTTCTTT. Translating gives CASTSGQGTEAFF.

CDR3 residues: CASSSDSQGGAEAFF. CDR3 nucleotides: TGTGCCAGCAGCTCAGACAGCCAGGGGGGTGCTGAAGCTTTCTTT. The chain employs TRBV7-2 and TRBJ1-1; 7 nucleotides align to TRBD1. Per the germline V gene, CDR1 is SGHTA and CDR2 is FQGNSA. The CDR3 spans 15 residues. J lost 6 bases, V lost 4 bases, and 11 bases had no gene match.

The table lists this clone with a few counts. CDR3 protein: CASSAGQMNTEAFF. CDR3 nucleotide sequence: TGTGCCAGCAGCGCAGGACAGATGAACACTGAAGCTTTCTTT. The rearrangement links TRBV5-4 to TRBJ1-1; D is possibly TRBD1 (6 bases). This CDR3 spans 14 amino acids. Germline assignment: CDR1 SGHNT and CDR2 YYREEE (reference sequence). V lost 4 bases and J 0 bases, leaving 10 bases between the germline ends.

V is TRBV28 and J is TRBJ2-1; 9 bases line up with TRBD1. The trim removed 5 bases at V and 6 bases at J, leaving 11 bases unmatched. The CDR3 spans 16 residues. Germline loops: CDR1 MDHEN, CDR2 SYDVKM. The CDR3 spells CASSPIPGQGINEQFF. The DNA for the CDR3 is TGTGCCAGCAGTCCCATTCCGGGACAGGGAATCAATGAGCAGTTCTTC.

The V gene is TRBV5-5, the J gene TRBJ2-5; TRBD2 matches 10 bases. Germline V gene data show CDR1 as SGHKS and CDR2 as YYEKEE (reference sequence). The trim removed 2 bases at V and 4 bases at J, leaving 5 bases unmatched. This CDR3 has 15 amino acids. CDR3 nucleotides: TGTGCCAGCAGCTTCCTAGCGGGAGTGGGAGAGACCCAGTACTTC. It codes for CASSFLAGVGETQYF. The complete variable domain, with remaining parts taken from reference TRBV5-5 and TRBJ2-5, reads DAGVTQSPTHLIKTRGQQVTLRCSPISGHKSVSWYQQVLGQGPQFIFQYYEKEERGRGNFPDRFSARQFPNYSSELNVNALLLGDSALYLCASSFLAGVGETQYFGPGTRLLVL.

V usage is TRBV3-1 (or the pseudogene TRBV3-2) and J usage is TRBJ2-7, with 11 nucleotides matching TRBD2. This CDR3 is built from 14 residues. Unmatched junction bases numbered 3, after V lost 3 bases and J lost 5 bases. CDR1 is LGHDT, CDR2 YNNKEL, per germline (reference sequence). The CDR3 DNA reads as TGTGCCAGCAGCCATACTAGCGGGAGCAACGAGCAGTACTTC. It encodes CASSHTSGSNEQYF.

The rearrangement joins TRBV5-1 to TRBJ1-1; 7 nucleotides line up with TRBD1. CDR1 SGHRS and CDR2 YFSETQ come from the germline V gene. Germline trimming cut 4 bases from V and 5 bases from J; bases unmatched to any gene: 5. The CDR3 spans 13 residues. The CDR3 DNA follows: TGCGCCAGCAGCGAAGCAGGGGGGACTGAAGCTTTCTTT. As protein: CASSEAGGTEAFF.

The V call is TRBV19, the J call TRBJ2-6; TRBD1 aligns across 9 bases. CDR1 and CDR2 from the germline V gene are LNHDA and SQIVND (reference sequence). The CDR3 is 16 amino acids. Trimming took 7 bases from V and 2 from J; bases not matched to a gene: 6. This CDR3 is CASTPGQGTGANVLTF. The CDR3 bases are TGTGCCAGTACCCCGGGACAGGGTACTGGGGCCAACGTCCTGACTTTC.

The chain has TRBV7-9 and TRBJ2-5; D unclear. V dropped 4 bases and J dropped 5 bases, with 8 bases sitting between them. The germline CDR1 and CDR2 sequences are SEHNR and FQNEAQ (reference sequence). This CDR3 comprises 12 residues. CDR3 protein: CASSSPVETQYF. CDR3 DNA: TGTGCCAGCAGCTCACCAGTGGAGACCCAGTACTTC.

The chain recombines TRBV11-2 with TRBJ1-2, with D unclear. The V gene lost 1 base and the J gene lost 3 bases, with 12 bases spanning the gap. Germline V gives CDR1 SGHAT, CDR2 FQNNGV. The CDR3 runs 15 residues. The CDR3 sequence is CASSLGAGVDYGYTF. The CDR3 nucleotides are TGTGCCAGCAGCTTAGGCGCGGGAGTGGACTATGGCTACACCTTC.

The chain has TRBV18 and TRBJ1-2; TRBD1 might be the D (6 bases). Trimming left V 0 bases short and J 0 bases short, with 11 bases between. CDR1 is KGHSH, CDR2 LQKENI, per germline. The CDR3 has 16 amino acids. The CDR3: CASSPPQGSSNYGYTF. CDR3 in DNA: TGTGCCAGCTCACCACCGCAGGGGAGTTCTAACTATGGCTACACCTTC.

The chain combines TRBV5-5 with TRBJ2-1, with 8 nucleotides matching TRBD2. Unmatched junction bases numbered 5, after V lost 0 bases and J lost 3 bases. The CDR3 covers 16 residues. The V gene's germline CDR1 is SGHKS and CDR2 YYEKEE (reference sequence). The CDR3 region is CASSLAGGTIYNEQFF. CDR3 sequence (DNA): TGTGCCAGCAGCTTGGCGGGAGGGACGATCTACAATGAGCAGTTCTTC.

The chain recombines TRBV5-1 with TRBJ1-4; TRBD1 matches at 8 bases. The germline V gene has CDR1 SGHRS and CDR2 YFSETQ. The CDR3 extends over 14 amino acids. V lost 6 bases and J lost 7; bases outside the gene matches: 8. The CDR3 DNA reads TGCGCCAGCAACAGGGGGGGAATTGGTGAAAAACTGTTTTTT. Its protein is CASNRGGIGEKLFF.

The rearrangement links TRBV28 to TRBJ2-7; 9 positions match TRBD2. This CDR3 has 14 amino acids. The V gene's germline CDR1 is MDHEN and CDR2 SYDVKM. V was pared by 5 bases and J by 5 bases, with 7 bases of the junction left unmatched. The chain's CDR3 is CASSTAGGGNEQYF. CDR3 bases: TGTGCCAGCAGTACAGCGGGAGGCGGCAACGAGCAGTACTTC.

The CDR3 here is CASSLGGQGHSNQPQHF. The CDR3, as DNA: TGTGCCAGCAGCTTAGGGGGACAGGGCCATAGCAATCAGCCCCAGCATTTT. The rearrangement links TRBV7-2 to TRBJ1-5, with TRBD1 matching 9 bases. The V gene's germline CDR1 is SGHTA and CDR2 FQGNSA. The CDR3 totals 17 residues. V shed 1 base, J shed 0 bases, and the junction held 4 bases outside the gene matches.

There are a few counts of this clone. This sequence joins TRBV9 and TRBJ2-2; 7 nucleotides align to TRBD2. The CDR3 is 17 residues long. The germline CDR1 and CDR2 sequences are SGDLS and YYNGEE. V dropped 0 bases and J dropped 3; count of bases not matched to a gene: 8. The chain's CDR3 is CASSVGVRAGDTGELFF. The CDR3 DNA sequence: TGTGCCAGCAGCGTAGGGGTTCGGGCGGGGGACACCGGGGAGCTGTTTTTT.

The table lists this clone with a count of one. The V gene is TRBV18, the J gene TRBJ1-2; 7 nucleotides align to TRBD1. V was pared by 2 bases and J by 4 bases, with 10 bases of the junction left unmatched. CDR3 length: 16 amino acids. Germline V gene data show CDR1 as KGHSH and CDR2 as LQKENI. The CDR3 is CASSPIGAGGTYGYTF. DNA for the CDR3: TGTGCCAGCTCACCAATCGGAGCAGGGGGGACCTATGGCTACACCTTC.

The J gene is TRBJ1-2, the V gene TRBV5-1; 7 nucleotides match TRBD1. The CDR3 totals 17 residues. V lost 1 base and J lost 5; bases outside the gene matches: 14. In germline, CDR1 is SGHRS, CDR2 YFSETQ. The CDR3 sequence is CASSLTGQPEVSYGYTF. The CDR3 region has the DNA TGCGCCAGCAGCTTGACGGGACAGCCCGAAGTTTCATATGGCTACACCTTC.

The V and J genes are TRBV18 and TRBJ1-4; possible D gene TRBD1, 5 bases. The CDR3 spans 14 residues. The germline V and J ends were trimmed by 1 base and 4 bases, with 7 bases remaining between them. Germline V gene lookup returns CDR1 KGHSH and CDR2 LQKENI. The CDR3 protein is CASSPQQDNEKLFF. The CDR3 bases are TGTGCCAGCTCACCACAACAGGATAATGAAAAACTGTTTTTT.

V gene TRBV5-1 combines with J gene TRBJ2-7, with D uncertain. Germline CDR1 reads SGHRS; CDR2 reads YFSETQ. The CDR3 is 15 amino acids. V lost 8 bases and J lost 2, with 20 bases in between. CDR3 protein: CASIPSPQVTYEQYF. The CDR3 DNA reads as TGCGCCAGTATACCCTCTCCCCAGGTCACCTACGAGCAGTACTTC. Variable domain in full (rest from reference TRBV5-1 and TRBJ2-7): KAGVTQTPRYLIKTRGQQVTLSCSPISGHRSVSWYQQTPGQGLQFLFEYFSETQRNKGNFPGRFSGRQFSNSRSEMNVSTLELGDSALYLCASIPSPQVTYEQYFGPGTRLTVT.

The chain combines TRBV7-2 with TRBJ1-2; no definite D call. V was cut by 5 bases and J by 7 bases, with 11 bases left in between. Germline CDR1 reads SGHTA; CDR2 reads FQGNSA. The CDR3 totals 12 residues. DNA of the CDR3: TGTGCCAGCAGCAATCGGAGGTCTGGCTACACCTTC. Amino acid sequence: CASSNRRSGYTF.